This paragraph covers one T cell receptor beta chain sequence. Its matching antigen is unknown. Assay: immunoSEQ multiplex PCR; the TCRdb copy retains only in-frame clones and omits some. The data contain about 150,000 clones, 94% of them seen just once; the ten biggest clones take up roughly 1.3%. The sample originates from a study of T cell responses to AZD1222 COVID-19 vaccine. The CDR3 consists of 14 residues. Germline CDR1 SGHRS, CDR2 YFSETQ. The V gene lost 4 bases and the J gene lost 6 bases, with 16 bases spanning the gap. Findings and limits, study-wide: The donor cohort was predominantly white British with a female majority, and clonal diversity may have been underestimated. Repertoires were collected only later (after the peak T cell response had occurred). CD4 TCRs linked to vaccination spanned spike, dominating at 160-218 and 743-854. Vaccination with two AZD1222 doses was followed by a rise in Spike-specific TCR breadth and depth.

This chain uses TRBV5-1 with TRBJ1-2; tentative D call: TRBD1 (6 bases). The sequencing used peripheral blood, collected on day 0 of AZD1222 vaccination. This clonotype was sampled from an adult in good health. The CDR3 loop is CASSPRGFQDGYTF. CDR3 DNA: TGCGCCAGCAGCCCGAGGGGGTTCCAGGATGGCTACACCTTC.